The T cell receptor (beta chain) under discussion was sequenced for a study of beta chain features in type 1 diabetes. CDR1 is LNHDA and CDR2 is SQIVND in the germline V gene (reference sequence). V lost 2 bases, J lost 7 bases, and 10 bases stayed unmatched. This CDR3 comprises 15 residues. The isolated RNA, all of it, was reverse transcribed, so expressed TCRB transcripts were what got sequenced. Measured with immunoSEQ multiplex PCR; TCRdb has only the in-frame clones, and not every one. The table shows some 150,000 clones, with 9% to 10% occurring only once. The origin of this receptor is a woman aged 40 to 50 in good health. Sequenced: central memory CD4+ T cells from blood. The V gene is TRBV19, the J gene TRBJ1-1; 7 positions match TRBD1. The CDR3: CASSITGDGEGEAFF. As DNA, the CDR3 is TGTGCCAGTAGTATAACAGGGGACGGAGAGGGTGAAGCTTTCTTT.